The 32 T cell receptor beta chains given below trace back to one sample, sequenced in a study of read filtering for tumor transcriptome and immune sequencing. From 350 to 500 ng of RNA, a library with molecular barcoded alpha/delta and beta/gamma adaptors was made. TCRdb processed the reads anew with MiXCR; each CDR3 protein has one entry. The table has roughly 41,000 distinct CDR3 sequences, about an eighth seen once. The sample comprised a population of CD138-negative cells sorted from bone marrow. The source of these receptors is a donor aged 40 or older with multiple myeloma.

The chain combines TRBV28 with TRBJ1-2, with TRBD1 matching over 7 bases. Looked up from germline, CDR1 is MDHEN and CDR2 is SYDVKM. The CDR3 extends over 15 amino acids. V lost 8 bases and J lost 7; bases outside the gene matches: 16. The CDR3 protein is CASSPPDRVRSGYTF. As DNA, the CDR3 is TGTGCCAGCTCCCCCCCTGACAGGGTTAGAAGTGGCTACACCTTC.

This clonotype turned up a few times. The chain is built from TRBV4-1 and TRBJ2-3; 9 positions agree with TRBD2. CDR1 is MGHRA, CDR2 YSYEKL, per germline. The trim removed 4 bases at V and 1 base at J, leaving 6 bases unmatched. This CDR3 spans 16 amino acids. CDR3 bases: TGCGCCAGCAGCCCCCTAGTAGCGGGAGGCACAGATACGCAGTATTTT. As protein: CASSPLVAGGTDTQYF.

Only a few counts were recorded for this clonotype. V usage is TRBV4-1 and J usage is TRBJ2-7, with TRBD2 identical over 8 bases. Germline V gene data show CDR1 as MGHRA and CDR2 as YSYEKL. J lost 0 bases, V lost 5 bases, and 12 bases had no gene match. There are 17 residues in the CDR3. The CDR3 nucleotides are TGCGCCAGCAGCGACATCTTCGCCGGGAGGGCCTCCTACGAGCAGTACTTC. Protein: CASSDIFAGRASYEQYF.

Ten or more counts support this clonotype. The gene calls are TRBV20-1 and TRBJ1-1; a possible D gene is TRBD1 (5 bases). The CDR3 has 15 residues. Trimming removed 3 bases from V and 1 base from J, with 15 bases in between. CDR1 and CDR2 (germline): DFQATT, SNEGSKA (reference sequence). The CDR3 DNA is TGCAGTGCTAGTTCAGGGAATCGAGGGAACACTGAAGCTTTCTTT. It encodes CSASSGNRGNTEAFF.

About this clonotype: A read error may explain this, as a much larger clone is one base away. The V call is TRBV20-1, the J call TRBJ2-7; D may match TRBD1 or TRBD2 (6 bases each). The CDR3 has 14 amino acids. Trimming removed 3 bases at V and 7 bases at J, with 19 bases between. Germline V gene lookup returns CDR1 DFQATT and CDR2 SNEGSKA (reference sequence). CDR3 nucleotide sequence: TGCAGTGCTAGCGACCGGGACCAAGGGGGGGAGCAGTACTTC. Translation gives CSASDRDQGGEQYF.

This clonotype was detected ten times or more. V is TRBV6-5 and J is TRBJ1-5; D is undetermined. From germline, CDR1 is MNHEY and CDR2 SVGAGI. This CDR3 contains 14 residues. Trimming cost V 6 bases and J 0 bases, with 9 bases left between them. CDR3 DNA: TGTGCCAGCAGCCGCACGGATAGCAATCAGCCCCAGCATTTT. This sequence encodes CASSRTDSNQPQHF.

This clonotype has a count of ten or more. The rearrangement links TRBV5-1 to TRBJ2-3, with 11 positions matching TRBD2. V was pared by 4 bases and J by 2 bases, with 3 bases of the junction left unmatched. Per germline, CDR1 SGHRS and CDR2 YFSETQ. The CDR3 spans 15 residues. CDR3 sequence (DNA): TGCGCCAGCAGCGGACTAGCGGGCCCCACAGATACGCAGTATTTT. It codes for CASSGLAGPTDTQYF.

This chain joins TRBV27 and TRBJ2-7; 11 nucleotides match TRBD2. Germline V lookup: CDR1 MNHEY, CDR2 SMNVEV (reference sequence). The J segment lost 3 bases and the V segment lost 0 bases, leaving 1 base of the junction unmatched. This CDR3 region has 15 residues. The CDR3 DNA reads TGTGCCAGCAGTTTATCCACTAGCGGGAGCTACGAGCAGTACTTC. Its translation is CASSLSTSGSYEQYF.

This clonotype was seen ten or more times. The chain links TRBV4-3 to TRBJ2-2, with D perhaps TRBD1 (6 bases). CDR1 LGHNA and CDR2 YSLEER come from the germline V gene. CDR3 length: 17 amino acids. Deletions cut 1 base from V and 2 bases from J, with 14 bases between. The CDR3 sequence: CASSQVSGTTNTGELFF. The DNA of the CDR3 is TGCGCCAGCAGCCAAGTGTCCGGGACAACCAACACCGGGGAGCTGTTTTTT.

The chain couples TRBV3-1 to TRBJ2-1; 10 nucleotides line up with TRBD2. Germline CDR1 and CDR2: LGHDT and YNNKEL (reference sequence). The CDR3 contains 16 residues. The V segment lost 4 bases and the J segment 7 bases; nucleotides outside the gene matches: 10. The CDR3 DNA reads TGTGCCAGCAGCCGACGGTGGGTTAGCGGGAGGAATGAGCAGTTCTTC. It translates to CASSRRWVSGRNEQFF.

This clonotype was detected many times. J is TRBJ2-3 and V is TRBV7-3; 7 bases fit TRBD2. The CDR3 is 16 amino acids. CDR1 and CDR2 from the germline V gene are SGHTA and FQGTGA. Unmatched junction bases numbered 5, after V lost 0 bases and J lost 2 bases. In DNA, the CDR3 is TGTGCCAGCAGCTTAACGGGTAGCGGGTACACAGATACGCAGTATTTT. The encoded protein is CASSLTGSGYTDTQYF. The complete variable domain, with remaining parts taken from reference TRBV7-3 and TRBJ2-3, reads GAGVSQTPSNKVTEKGKYVELRCDPISGHTALYWYRQSLGQGPEFLIYFQGTGAADDSGLPNDRFFAVRPEGSVSTLKIQRTERGDSAVYLCASSLTGSGYTDTQYFGPGTRLTVL.

This clonotype was picked up many times. The chain has TRBV10-3 and TRBJ2-2; D remains ambiguous. Germline lookup yields CDR1 ENHRY and CDR2 SYGVKD. The CDR3 loop spans 14 amino acids. Trimming cost V 0 bases and J 0 bases, with 2 bases left between them. The CDR3 DNA reads as TGTGCCATCAGTGAGTCCGCGAACACCGGGGAGCTGTTTTTT. Residues: CAISESANTGELFF.

This clonotype was detected many times. CDR3 region: CSAGQGGNEKLFF. In DNA form, the CDR3 reads TGCAGTGCCGGACAGGGGGGTAATGAAAAACTGTTTTTT. This sequence joins TRBV20-1 and TRBJ1-4; TRBD1 aligns across 10 bases. V was clipped by 6 bases and J by 4 bases; unmatched bases: 2. In germline, CDR1 is DFQATT, CDR2 SNEGSKA (reference sequence). The CDR3 totals 13 residues.

This clonotype turned up a few times. CDR3 region: CASRGQGRSYEQYF. The CDR3 DNA follows: TGTGCCAGCAGAGGACAGGGGAGGTCCTACGAGCAGTACTTC. V is TRBV2 and J is TRBJ2-7; 9 positions agree with TRBD1. V trimming: 6 bases; J trimming: 1 base; junction bases outside the gene matches: 4. This CDR3 has 14 residues. Germline CDR1 is SNHLY and CDR2 is FYNNEI. The variable domain in full, with the rest retrieved from reference TRBV2 and TRBJ2-7, is EPEVTQTPSHQVTQMGQEVILRCVPISNHLYFYWYRQILGQKVEFLVSFYNNEISEKSEIFDDQFSVERPDGSNFTLKIRSTKLEDSAMYFCASRGQGRSYEQYFGPGTRLTVT.

In its sample, this clonotype was seen many times. The gene calls are TRBV3-1 and TRBJ1-5; weak D call: TRBD1 (5 bases). V lost 0 bases and J 3 bases, leaving 9 bases between the germline ends. CDR1 is LGHDT, CDR2 YNNKEL, per germline (reference sequence). CDR3 length: 15 residues. CDR3 loop: CASSQDPTDNQPQHF. The DNA of the CDR3 is TGTGCCAGCAGCCAAGACCCGACAGACAATCAGCCCCAGCATTTT.

The rearrangement joins TRBV6-6 to TRBJ1-5, with D perhaps TRBD1 (6 bases). CDR1 and CDR2 from the germline V gene are MNHNY and SVGAGI (reference sequence). The length of the CDR3 is 16 residues. The germline V and J ends were trimmed by 5 bases and 2 bases, with 16 bases remaining between them. The CDR3 nucleotides are TGTGCCAGCAGTGGTACTCCCAGGGGTGGCAATCAGCCCCAGCATTTT. This gives the protein CASSGTPRGGNQPQHF.

In its sample, this clonotype was seen a few times. This likely reflects a read error, since a far larger clone is one base away. The J gene is TRBJ2-1, the V gene TRBV11-3; TRBD1 is a possible D gene (5 bases). The CDR3 has 16 amino acids. CDR1 is SGHNT and CDR2 is YENEEA in the germline V gene. CDR3 loop: CASSSQAWGSYNEQLF. The CDR3 region has the DNA TGTGCCAGCAGCTCACAGGCCTGGGGTTCCTACAATGAGCAGCTCTTC.

This clonotype was counted ten times or more. The genes are TRBV20-1 and TRBJ2-2, with TRBD1 matching 9 bases. Germline V CDR1 and CDR2: DFQATT, SNEGSKA (reference sequence). Unmatched junction bases numbered 10, after V lost 0 bases and J lost 2 bases. This CDR3 contains 18 residues. As DNA, the CDR3 is TGCAGTGCTAGAGACGGACTCGGGACAGGGTCTAACACCGGGGAGCTGTTTTTT. As protein: CSARDGLGTGSNTGELFF.

This clonotype has ten or more counts. The chain combines TRBV29-1 with TRBJ1-1; 7 bases are shared with TRBD1. Germline V gene sequence: CDR1 SQVTM, CDR2 ANQGSEA. The CDR3 runs 16 residues. Unmatched junction bases numbered 19, after V lost 8 bases and J lost 4 bases. The CDR3 DNA sequence: TGCAGCATTAGGCCCCGACAGGGCGGTGGAGGCACTGAAGCTTTCTTT. Encoded protein: CSIRPRQGGGGTEAFF.

This clonotype was counted ten times or more. V is TRBV3-1 and J is TRBJ2-5; 7 nucleotides agree with TRBD2. CDR3 length: 13 residues. V lost 4 bases, J lost 9 bases, and 8 bases stayed unmatched. CDR1 is LGHDT and CDR2 is YNNKEL in the germline V gene (reference sequence). This chain's CDR3 is CASSPEPGGAQYF. CDR3 DNA sequence: TGTGCCAGCAGCCCGGAACCTGGGGGGGCCCAGTACTTC.

The table lists this clonotype with many counts. The J gene is TRBJ2-3, the V gene TRBV11-2, with D unclear. CDR1 and CDR2 from the germline V gene are SGHAT and FQNNGV. This CDR3 is built from 13 residues. Trimming left V 5 bases short and J 6 bases short, with 12 bases between. Here the CDR3 DNA reads TGTGCCAGCAGCCAAAACAACGGTGATACGCAGTATTTT. Its protein is CASSQNNGDTQYF.

As regards this clonotype: A much larger clone lies one base from this, so it may be a read error. This chain connects TRBV7-9 to TRBJ2-1; D not certain. Germline V lookup: CDR1 SEHNR, CDR2 FQNEAQ (reference sequence). CDR3 size: 13 residues. Written as DNA, the CDR3 is TGTGCCGGCAGCTTAACTCGCGGCAATGAGCAGTTCTTC. The encoded protein is CAGSLTRGNEQFF.

About this clonotype itself: Sequence at one end of the junction differs from germline and may be a read error. The V call is TRBV4-1, the J call TRBJ2-5, with D possibly TRBD2 on 6 matching bases. The CDR3 runs 14 residues. Germline assignment: CDR1 MGHRA and CDR2 YSYEKL. CDR3 coding DNA: TGCGCCAGCAGCCAGGGTGAGGGCCGGGAGACCCGGTACTTC. It specifies CASSQGEGRETRYF.

This clonotype was seen many times. The chain links TRBV20-1 to TRBJ2-5; D may be TRBD2 (6 bases). Germline V gives CDR1 DFQATT, CDR2 SNEGSKA (reference sequence). Trimming shortened V by 4 bases and J by 4 bases, and 10 bases separated the two germline ends. CDR3 length: 12 residues. DNA of the CDR3: TGCAGTGCTAATGGGGACTTAGAGACCCAGTACTTC. Translated: CSANGDLETQYF.

This clonotype was seen at least ten times. V is TRBV3-1 and J is TRBJ2-5; D perhaps matches TRBD1 (5 bases). From germline, CDR1 is LGHDT and CDR2 YNNKEL (reference sequence). The CDR3 is 15 residues long. V was clipped by 2 bases and J by 5 bases, with 15 bases between them. The CDR3 loop is CASSQTRAALETQYF. In DNA, the CDR3 is TGTGCCAGCAGCCAAACCAGGGCGGCACTCGAGACCCAGTACTTC.

The sample holds many counts of this clonotype. The chain carries TRBV12-3 or TRBV12-4 and TRBJ2-7; D might be TRBD2 (6 bases). V lost 3 bases to trimming and J lost 4 bases, with 7 bases between them. CDR3 length: 12 amino acids. The CDR3 loop reads CASSFGGYEQYF. In DNA form, the CDR3 reads TGTGCCAGCAGTTTCGGAGGGTACGAGCAGTACTTC.

This clonotype was detected many times. The gene calls are TRBV11-2 and TRBJ2-1; D is uncertain. CDR3 length equals 13 residues. Germline lookup yields CDR1 SGHAT and CDR2 FQNNGV. V was trimmed by 4 bases and J by 8 bases, leaving 12 bases between them. Written as DNA, the CDR3 is TGTGCCAGCAGCTCCGGGCCAAAAGATGAGCAGTTCTTC. It is translated as CASSSGPKDEQFF.

The chain couples TRBV12-3 or TRBV12-4 to TRBJ2-1; D not certain. The CDR3 totals 13 residues. The V end was cut by 3 bases, the J end by 8 bases, with 11 bases between. The CDR3 here is CASSLGLSDEQFF. CDR3 bases: TGTGCCAGCAGTTTGGGTCTGAGCGATGAGCAGTTCTTC.

This clonotype was seen repeatedly, ten times or more. This chain connects TRBV6-6 to TRBJ2-6; D is ambiguous. The germline V and J ends were trimmed by 8 bases and 0 bases, with 17 bases remaining between them. The CDR3 spans 17 residues. CDR1 is MNHNY, CDR2 SVGAGI, per germline (reference sequence). CDR3 nucleotide sequence: TGTGCCAGCTATGAAGGTCAGTCGTTCTCTGGGGCCAACGTCCTGACTTTC. Translating it yields CASYEGQSFSGANVLTF.

Ten or more counts support this clonotype. The rearrangement links TRBV13 to TRBJ2-4, with unresolved D. Germline V gene sequence: CDR1 PRHDT, CDR2 FYEKMQ (reference sequence). The ends were cut back, 8 bases at V and 4 bases at J, with 18 bases in the middle. The CDR3 contains 15 residues. The DNA for the CDR3 is TGTGCCAGCGGAGAGGCAGCTTTTCTAAAAAACATTCAGTACTTC. The encoded protein is CASGEAAFLKNIQYF.

This clonotype was counted at least ten times. In DNA form, the CDR3 reads TGCAGCGTTGGGATTGAGACCCAGTACTTC. Its translation is CSVGIETQYF. The chain links TRBV29-1 to TRBJ2-5, with no clear D. V was cut by 4 bases and J by 5 bases, with 5 bases left in between. In germline, CDR1 is SQVTM, CDR2 ANQGSEA. The CDR3 has 10 amino acids. Drawing the rest from reference TRBV29-1 and TRBJ2-5, the complete variable domain is SAVISQKPSRDICQRGTSLTIQCQVDSQVTMMFWYRQQPGQSLTLIATANQGSEATYESGFVIDKFPISRPNLTFSTLTVSNMSPEDSSIYLCSVGIETQYFGPGTRLLVL.

This clonotype occurred a few times. A far larger clone is just one base off, so this is likely a read error. The rearrangement uses TRBV6-2 or TRBV6-3 and TRBJ2-7; D is unclear. Germline lookup yields CDR1 MNHEY and CDR2 SVGEGT. CDR3 length: 11 amino acids. Trimming shortened V by 4 bases and J by 2 bases, and 3 bases separated the two germline ends. The CDR3 is CASSSPYEQYF. The CDR3 coding sequence is TGTGCCAGCAGTTCCCCCTACGAGCAGTACTTC.